The 2 T cell receptor beta chains in this list originate from one sample, sequenced in a study of Ad26.COV2.S vaccination and SARS-CoV-2 variants. Using immunoSEQ multiplex PCR, the repertoire was profiled, and TCRdb retains in-frame clones only, with some absent. The sample contains 97,000 or so clones, about three quarters of which appear only once. The starting material was peripheral blood, obtained after recovery from COVID-19. The origin of the receptors is a human donor who had recovered from COVID-19.

V usage is TRBV5-1 and J usage is TRBJ1-6, with unresolved D. CDR3 length: 14 residues. V was trimmed by 0 bases and J by 3 bases, leaving 4 bases between them. The germline CDR1 and CDR2 sequences are SGHRS and YFSETQ. CDR3 nucleotide sequence: TGCGCCAGCAGCTTGGCGAACTATAATTCACCCCTCCACTTT. It encodes CASSLANYNSPLHF.

The CDR3 nucleotides read TGTGCCAGCAGCTCCGGTTGGGGAGGGGACTATGGCTACACCTTC. Protein product: CASSSGWGGDYGYTF. This sequence joins TRBV7-9 and TRBJ1-2, with D perhaps TRBD1 (5 bases). Germline CDR1 reads SEHNR; CDR2 reads FQNEAQ (reference sequence). Trimming stripped 4 bases from V and 3 bases from J, with 15 bases between. This CDR3 region has 15 residues.